Shown below are 18 T cell receptor beta chains from a single sample sequenced in a study of cytomegalovirus exposure and HLA in healthy donors. A multiplex PCR was run with 60 Vbeta primers and 13 Jbeta primers. Produced via immunoSEQ multiplex PCR; TCRdb's table is partial and in-frame only. The repertoire holds around 160,000 clones, with roughly 77% as singletons. The sequencing input was PBMCs. The receptors originated from a male donor in good health and CMV-seronegative.

V gene TRBV6-1 combines with J gene TRBJ2-1; 11 bases fit TRBD2. Trimming cost V 2 bases and J 6 bases; bases outside gene matches: 3. CDR3 size: 15 residues. Germline CDR1 reads MNHNS; CDR2 reads SASEGT. The CDR3 here is CASSEFSGGANEQFF. In DNA form, the CDR3 reads TGTGCCAGCAGTGAATTTAGCGGGGGGGCCAATGAGCAGTTCTTC.

This sequence joins TRBV18 and TRBJ2-7; D gene unclear. Trimming cost V 5 bases and J 5 bases, with 13 bases left between them. In germline, CDR1 is KGHSH, CDR2 LQKENI. This CDR3 has 13 amino acids. The CDR3 here is CASSSSTNNEQYF. CDR3 in DNA: TGTGCCAGCTCATCTTCCACAAATAACGAGCAGTACTTC.

The genes are TRBV15 and TRBJ2-7, with 10 nucleotides matching TRBD2. The germline gives CDR1 LNHNV, CDR2 YYDKDF (reference sequence). V trimming: 5 bases; J trimming: 4 bases; junction bases outside the gene matches: 5. The CDR3 extends over 14 amino acids. CDR3 in DNA: TGTGCCACCAGCCCAAGGACTAGCGGATACGAGCAGTACTTC. This encodes CATSPRTSGYEQYF.

The J gene is TRBJ1-4, the V gene TRBV5-5; D is undetermined. Trimming pared 2 bases from V and 8 bases from J, leaving 10 bases between. In germline, CDR1 is SGHKS, CDR2 YYEKEE (reference sequence). The CDR3 has 13 residues. The CDR3 sequence is CASSFFGVEKLFF. CDR3 DNA: TGTGCCAGCAGCTTCTTCGGAGTGGAAAAACTGTTTTTT.

This clone was seen more than once but under ten times. The chain links TRBV19 to TRBJ1-3; 7 bases are shared with TRBD1. From germline, CDR1 is LNHDA and CDR2 SQIVND (reference sequence). This CDR3 is built from 16 residues. With V trimmed by 1 base and J by 8 bases, 11 bases remained unmatched. The CDR3 nucleotides are TGTGCCAGTAGTATAGGAGGCTGGCAGGGGGACCACACCATATATTTT. Translated, it gives CASSIGGWQGDHTIYF.

The chain couples TRBV5-1 to TRBJ2-1, with TRBD2 identical over 13 bases. There are 15 residues in the CDR3. CDR1 is SGHRS, CDR2 YFSETQ, per germline. The V segment lost 4 bases and the J segment 8 bases; nucleotides outside the gene matches: 6. The CDR3 here is CASSAGLAGLDEQFF. In DNA form, the CDR3 reads TGCGCCAGCAGCGCGGGACTAGCGGGACTGGATGAGCAGTTCTTC.

The sample holds a few counts of this clone. V and J are TRBV7-9 and TRBJ2-5; D remains unclear. Near its end, the DNA agrees better with TRBJ2-7, so the J call may be wrong. The length of the CDR3 is 13 residues. Germline V CDR1 and CDR2: SEHNR, FQNEAQ (reference sequence). The CDR3: CASSHHHSYEQYF. CDR3 bases: TGTGCCAGCAGCCACCATCACAGCTACGAGCAGTACTTC.

V usage is TRBV4-1 and J usage is TRBJ2-5; possibly TRBD1 for D (5 bases). Germline V lookup: CDR1 MGHRA, CDR2 YSYEKL. This CDR3 contains 16 residues. V was shortened by 0 bases and J by 3 bases, with 14 bases between the two germline ends. CDR3 sequence reads: CASSQDGPWGKETQYF. For the CDR3, the DNA is TGCGCCAGCAGCCAAGACGGGCCATGGGGCAAAGAGACCCAGTACTTC.

The chain recombines TRBV2 with TRBJ2-2, with D perhaps TRBD2 (5 bases). CDR3 size: 13 residues. CDR1 is SNHLY and CDR2 is FYNNEI in the germline V gene. Trimming pared 6 bases from V and 9 bases from J, leaving 14 bases between. The DNA of the CDR3 is TGTGCCAGCAGCTCTGGACGGGATCGGGAGCTGTTTTTT. Its protein is CASSSGRDRELFF.

J is TRBJ2-7 and V is TRBV7-3; 8 bases map to TRBD1. This CDR3 region has 14 residues. Germline-derived CDR1 and CDR2 are SGHTA and FQGTGA. V dropped 5 bases and J dropped 2; count of bases not matched to a gene: 5. The CDR3: CASSQDRAAYEQYF. The CDR3 region has the DNA TGTGCCAGCAGCCAGGACAGGGCGGCCTACGAGCAGTACTTC. Full variable domain (outside the CDR3, taken from reference TRBV7-3 and TRBJ2-7): GAGVSQTPSNKVTEKGKYVELRCDPISGHTALYWYRQSLGQGPEFLIYFQGTGAADDSGLPNDRFFAVRPEGSVSTLKIQRTERGDSAVYLCASSQDRAAYEQYFGPGTRLTVT.

The sample holds one count of this clone. Other DNA sequences in the sample encode the same CDR3. CDR3 region: CASSYLNEQFF. The CDR3 DNA reads as TGTGCCAGCAGTTACCTTAATGAGCAGTTCTTC. This rearrangement joins TRBV6-5 to TRBJ2-1; D remains unclear. Trimming removed 2 bases at V and 7 bases at J, with 3 bases between. There are 11 residues in the CDR3. The germline V gene encodes CDR1 MNHEY and CDR2 SVGAGI.

This sequence joins TRBV5-1 and TRBJ1-2; TRBD1 might be the D (5 bases). Germline V gene lookup returns CDR1 SGHRS and CDR2 YFSETQ. V was trimmed by 4 bases and J by 8 bases, leaving 18 bases between them. CDR3 length equals 14 residues. The CDR3 loop reads CASSPVMSAGGYTF. CDR3 sequence (DNA): TGCGCCAGCAGCCCGGTTATGTCGGCAGGGGGCTACACCTTC.

The chain carries TRBV7-2 and TRBJ2-5; weak D call: TRBD2 (6 bases). The germline V and J ends were trimmed by 3 bases and 7 bases, with 12 bases remaining between them. Germline CDR1 SGHTA, CDR2 FQGNSA. This CDR3 is built from 13 residues. CDR3 in amino acids: CASSLSTGVTQYF. CDR3 bases: TGTGCCAGCAGCTTGTCGACGGGGGTGACCCAGTACTTC.

This clone was detected only once. The J gene is TRBJ2-1, the V gene TRBV11-2, with 9 bases identical to TRBD2. The CDR3 runs 17 residues. V dropped 4 bases and J dropped 9; count of bases not matched to a gene: 16. The germline gives CDR1 SGHAT, CDR2 FQNNGV. CDR3 protein: CASSSLDILAGRGEQFF. The CDR3 DNA follows: TGTGCCAGCAGCTCGCTTGATATCCTAGCGGGGAGGGGTGAGCAGTTCTTC.

The J gene is TRBJ1-1, the V gene TRBV5-1; weak D call: TRBD1 (6 bases). The germline CDR1 and CDR2 sequences are SGHRS and YFSETQ. The CDR3 is 14 amino acids. With 4 bases removed from V and 0 bases from J, the gap between germline ends came to 10 bases. CDR3 sequence: CASSADSMNTEAFF. Here the CDR3 DNA reads TGCGCCAGCAGCGCGGACAGCATGAACACTGAAGCTTTCTTT. Complete variable domain (other parts from reference TRBV5-1 and TRBJ1-1): KAGVTQTPRYLIKTRGQQVTLSCSPISGHRSVSWYQQTPGQGLQFLFEYFSETQRNKGNFPGRFSGRQFSNSRSEMNVSTLELGDSALYLCASSADSMNTEAFFGQGTRLTVV.

The V gene is TRBV4-1, the J gene TRBJ2-7; 8 bases are a match to TRBD2. The CDR3 totals 18 residues. Germline CDR1 MGHRA, CDR2 YSYEKL. The trim removed 3 bases at V and 4 bases at J, leaving 17 bases unmatched. CDR3: CASSQQGGTGLVTYEQYF. CDR3 bases: TGCGCCAGCAGCCAGCAAGGCGGGACGGGACTAGTGACTTACGAGCAGTACTTC.

The rearrangement joins TRBV6-6 to TRBJ1-4; unclear D gene. The length of the CDR3 is 14 residues. V was trimmed by 2 bases and J by 1 base, leaving 5 bases between them. Germline-derived CDR1 and CDR2 are MNHNY and SVGAGI (reference sequence). CDR3 amino acids: CASSYGGTNEKLFF. The DNA for the CDR3 is TGTGCCAGCAGTTACGGAGGAACTAATGAAAAACTGTTTTTT.

In its sample, this clone was seen a few times. The V gene is TRBV4-1, the J gene TRBJ1-5, with D maybe TRBD1 (6 bases). CDR1 is MGHRA and CDR2 is YSYEKL in the germline V gene. Trimming removed 4 bases at V and 6 bases at J, with 16 bases between. The CDR3 length is 15 residues. The CDR3 sequence: CASSPVDSRPQPQHF. The CDR3 nucleotides read TGCGCCAGCAGCCCGGTGGACAGCCGTCCTCAGCCCCAGCATTTT.